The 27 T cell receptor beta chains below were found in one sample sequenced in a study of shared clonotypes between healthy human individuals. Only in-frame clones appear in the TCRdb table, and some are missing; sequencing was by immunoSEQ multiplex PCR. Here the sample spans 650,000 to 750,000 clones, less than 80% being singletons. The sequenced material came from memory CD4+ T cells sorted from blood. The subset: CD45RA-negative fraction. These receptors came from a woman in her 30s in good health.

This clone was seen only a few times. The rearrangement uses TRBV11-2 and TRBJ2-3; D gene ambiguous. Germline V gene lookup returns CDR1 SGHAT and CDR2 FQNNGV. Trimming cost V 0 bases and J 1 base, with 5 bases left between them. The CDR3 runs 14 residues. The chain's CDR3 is CASSLDTGTDTQYF. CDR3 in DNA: TGTGCCAGCAGCTTAGATACGGGCACAGATACGCAGTATTTT.

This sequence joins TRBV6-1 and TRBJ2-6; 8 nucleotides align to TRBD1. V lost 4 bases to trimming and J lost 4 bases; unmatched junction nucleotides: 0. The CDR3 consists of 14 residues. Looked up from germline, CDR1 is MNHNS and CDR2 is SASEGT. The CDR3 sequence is CASSGTGGANVLTF. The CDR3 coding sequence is TGTGCCAGCAGTGGGACAGGGGGGGCCAACGTCCTGACTTTC.

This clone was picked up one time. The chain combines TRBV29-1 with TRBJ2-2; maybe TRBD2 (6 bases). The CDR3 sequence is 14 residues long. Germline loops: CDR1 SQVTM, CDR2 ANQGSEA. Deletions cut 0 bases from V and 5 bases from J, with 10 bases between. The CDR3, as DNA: TGCAGCGTTGAAGAAGGGACTTTTACCGGGGAGCTGTTTTTT. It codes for CSVEEGTFTGELFF.

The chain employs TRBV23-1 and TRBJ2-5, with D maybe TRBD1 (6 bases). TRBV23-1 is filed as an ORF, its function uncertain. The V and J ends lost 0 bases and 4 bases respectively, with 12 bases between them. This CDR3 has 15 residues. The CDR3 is CASSQSPRGSETQYF. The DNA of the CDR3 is TGCGCCAGCAGTCAATCTCCAAGGGGGTCAGAGACCCAGTACTTC.

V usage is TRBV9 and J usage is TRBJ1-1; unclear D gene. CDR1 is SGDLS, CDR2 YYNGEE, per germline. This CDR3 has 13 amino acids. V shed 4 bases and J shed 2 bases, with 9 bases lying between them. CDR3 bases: TGTGCCAGCAGCCGAGAACTTAACACTGAAGCTTTCTTT. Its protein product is CASSRELNTEAFF.

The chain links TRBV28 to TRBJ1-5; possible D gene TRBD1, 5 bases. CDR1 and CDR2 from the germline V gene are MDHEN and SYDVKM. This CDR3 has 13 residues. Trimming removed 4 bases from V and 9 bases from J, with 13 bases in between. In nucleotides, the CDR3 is TGTGCCAGCAGTTGGAGGGGCTCGGGGCCCCAGCATTTT. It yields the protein CASSWRGSGPQHF.

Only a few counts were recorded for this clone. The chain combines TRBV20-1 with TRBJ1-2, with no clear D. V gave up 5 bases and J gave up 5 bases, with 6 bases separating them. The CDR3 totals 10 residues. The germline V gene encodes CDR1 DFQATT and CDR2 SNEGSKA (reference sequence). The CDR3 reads CSAPEYGYTF. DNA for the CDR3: TGCAGTGCTCCGGAGTATGGCTACACCTTC.

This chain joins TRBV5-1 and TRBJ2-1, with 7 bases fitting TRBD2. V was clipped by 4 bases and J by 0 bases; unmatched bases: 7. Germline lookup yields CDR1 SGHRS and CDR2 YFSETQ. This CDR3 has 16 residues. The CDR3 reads CASSGRRGSSYNEQFF. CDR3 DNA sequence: TGCGCCAGCAGCGGGCGGCGGGGGAGCTCCTACAATGAGCAGTTCTTC.

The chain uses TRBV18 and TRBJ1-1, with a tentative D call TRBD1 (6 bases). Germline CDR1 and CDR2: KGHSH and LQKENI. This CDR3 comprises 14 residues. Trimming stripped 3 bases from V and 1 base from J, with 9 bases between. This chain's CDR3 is CASSPARGNTEAFF. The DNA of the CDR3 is TGTGCCAGCTCACCGGCCAGGGGGAACACTGAAGCTTTCTTT.

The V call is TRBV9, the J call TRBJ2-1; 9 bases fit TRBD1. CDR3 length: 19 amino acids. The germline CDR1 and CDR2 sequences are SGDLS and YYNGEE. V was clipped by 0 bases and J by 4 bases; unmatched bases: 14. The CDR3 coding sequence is TGTGCCAGCAGCGTAGCTGGCGGACAGGGGTTGTACTCGTACAATGAGCAGTTCTTC. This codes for CASSVAGGQGLYSYNEQFF.

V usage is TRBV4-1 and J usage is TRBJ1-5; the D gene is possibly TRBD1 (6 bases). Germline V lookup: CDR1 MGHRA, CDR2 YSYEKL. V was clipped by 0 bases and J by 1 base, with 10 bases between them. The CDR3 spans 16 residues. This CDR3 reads CASSQEVTGSNQPQHF. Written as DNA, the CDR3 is TGCGCCAGCAGCCAAGAAGTTACAGGGAGCAATCAGCCCCAGCATTTT.

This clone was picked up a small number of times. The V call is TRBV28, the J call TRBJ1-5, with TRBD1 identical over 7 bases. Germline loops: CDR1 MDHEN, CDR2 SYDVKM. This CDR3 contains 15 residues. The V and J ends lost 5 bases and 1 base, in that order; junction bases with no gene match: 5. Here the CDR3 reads CASSVTGRSNQPQHF. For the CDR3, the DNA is TGTGCCAGCAGTGTGACAGGGAGGAGCAATCAGCCCCAGCATTTT.

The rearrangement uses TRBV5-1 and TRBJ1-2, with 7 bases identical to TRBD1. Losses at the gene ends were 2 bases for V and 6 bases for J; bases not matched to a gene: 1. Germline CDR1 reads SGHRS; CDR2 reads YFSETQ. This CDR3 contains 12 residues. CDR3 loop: CASSLQGNGYTF. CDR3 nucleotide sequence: TGCGCCAGCAGCTTACAGGGGAATGGCTACACCTTC. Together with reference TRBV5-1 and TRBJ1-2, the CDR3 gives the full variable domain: KAGVTQTPRYLIKTRGQQVTLSCSPISGHRSVSWYQQTPGQGLQFLFEYFSETQRNKGNFPGRFSGRQFSNSRSEMNVSTLELGDSALYLCASSLQGNGYTFGSGTRLTVV.

The DNA of the CDR3 is TGTGCCAGCAGTTCCGCCGGGACTGCAACCAATGAGCAGTTCTTC. Its protein is CASSSAGTATNEQFF. This sequence joins TRBV28 and TRBJ2-1; the D gene is possibly TRBD2 (6 bases). V gave up 4 bases and J gave up 6 bases, with 16 bases separating them. The germline CDR1 and CDR2 sequences are MDHEN and SYDVKM. This CDR3 has 15 amino acids.

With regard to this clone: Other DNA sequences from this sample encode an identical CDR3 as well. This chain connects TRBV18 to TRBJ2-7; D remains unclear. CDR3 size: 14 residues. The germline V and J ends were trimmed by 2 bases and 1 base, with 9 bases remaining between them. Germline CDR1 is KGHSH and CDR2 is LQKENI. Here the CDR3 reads CASSPGYSSYEQYF. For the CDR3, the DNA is TGTGCCAGCTCACCAGGGTACAGTTCCTACGAGCAGTACTTC.

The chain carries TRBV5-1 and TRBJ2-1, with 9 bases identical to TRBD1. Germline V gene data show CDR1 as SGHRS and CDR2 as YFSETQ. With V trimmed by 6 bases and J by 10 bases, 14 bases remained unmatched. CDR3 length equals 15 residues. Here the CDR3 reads CASMASGQGLSEQFF. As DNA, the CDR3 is TGCGCCAGCATGGCTTCGGGACAGGGCCTAAGCGAGCAGTTCTTC.

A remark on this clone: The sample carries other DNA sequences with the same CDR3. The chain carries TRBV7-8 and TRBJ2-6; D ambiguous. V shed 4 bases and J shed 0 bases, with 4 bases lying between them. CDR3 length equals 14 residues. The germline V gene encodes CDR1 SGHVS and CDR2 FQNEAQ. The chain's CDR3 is CASSSSSGANVLTF. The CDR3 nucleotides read TGTGCCAGCAGCTCGAGCTCTGGGGCCAACGTCCTGACTTTC.

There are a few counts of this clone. The CDR3 loop reads CASSSKDRGRGYTF. CDR3 DNA: TGCGCCAGCAGCTCGAAAGACAGGGGTAGGGGCTACACCTTC. The chain uses TRBV5-1 and TRBJ1-2; 8 positions agree with TRBD1. The trim removed 3 bases at V and 8 bases at J, leaving 9 bases unmatched. Germline values: CDR1 SGHRS, CDR2 YFSETQ. This CDR3 contains 14 residues.

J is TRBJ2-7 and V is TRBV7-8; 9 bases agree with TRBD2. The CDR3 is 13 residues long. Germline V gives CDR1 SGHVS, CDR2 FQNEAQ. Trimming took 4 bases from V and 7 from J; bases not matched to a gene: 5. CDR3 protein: CASSYGLAKEQYF. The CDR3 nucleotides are TGTGCCAGCAGCTACGGACTAGCGAAGGAGCAGTACTTC.

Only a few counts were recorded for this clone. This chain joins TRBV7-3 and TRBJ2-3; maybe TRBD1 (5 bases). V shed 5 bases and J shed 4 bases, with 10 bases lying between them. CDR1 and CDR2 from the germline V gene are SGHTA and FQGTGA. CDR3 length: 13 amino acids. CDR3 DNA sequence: TGTGCCAGCAGCGTTTCAGGGTCAGATACGCAGTATTTT. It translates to CASSVSGSDTQYF.

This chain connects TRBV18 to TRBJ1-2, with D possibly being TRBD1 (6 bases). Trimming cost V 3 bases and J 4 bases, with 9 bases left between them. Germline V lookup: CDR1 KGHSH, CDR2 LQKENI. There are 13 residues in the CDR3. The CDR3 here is CASSPGHRYGYTF. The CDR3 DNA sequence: TGTGCCAGCTCACCGGGACACCGCTATGGCTACACCTTC.

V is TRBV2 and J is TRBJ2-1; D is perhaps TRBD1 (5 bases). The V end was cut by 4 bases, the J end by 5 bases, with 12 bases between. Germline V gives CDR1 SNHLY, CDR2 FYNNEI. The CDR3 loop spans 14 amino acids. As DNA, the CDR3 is TGTGCCAGCAGTGGGGGCGGTGGGAACAATGAGCAGTTCTTC. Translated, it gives CASSGGGGNNEQFF.

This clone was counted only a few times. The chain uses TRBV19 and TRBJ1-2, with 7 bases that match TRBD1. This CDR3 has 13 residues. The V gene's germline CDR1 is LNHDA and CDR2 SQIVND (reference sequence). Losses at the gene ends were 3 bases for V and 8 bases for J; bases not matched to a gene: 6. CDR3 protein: CASSMRTGGGYTF. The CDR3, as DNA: TGTGCCAGTAGTATGCGGACAGGAGGAGGCTACACCTTC.

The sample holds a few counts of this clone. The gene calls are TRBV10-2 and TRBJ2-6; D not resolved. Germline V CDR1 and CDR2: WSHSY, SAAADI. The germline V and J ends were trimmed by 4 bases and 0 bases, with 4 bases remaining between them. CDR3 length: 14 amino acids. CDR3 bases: TGCGCCAGCAGTGTCAACTCTGGGGCCAACGTCCTGACTTTC. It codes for CASSVNSGANVLTF.

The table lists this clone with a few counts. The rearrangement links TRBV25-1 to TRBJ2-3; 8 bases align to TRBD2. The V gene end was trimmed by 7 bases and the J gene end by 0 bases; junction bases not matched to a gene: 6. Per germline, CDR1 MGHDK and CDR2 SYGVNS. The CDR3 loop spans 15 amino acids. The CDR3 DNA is TGTGCCAGCATCGGGGGGGTCGCTAGCACAGATACGCAGTATTTT. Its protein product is CASIGGVASTDTQYF.

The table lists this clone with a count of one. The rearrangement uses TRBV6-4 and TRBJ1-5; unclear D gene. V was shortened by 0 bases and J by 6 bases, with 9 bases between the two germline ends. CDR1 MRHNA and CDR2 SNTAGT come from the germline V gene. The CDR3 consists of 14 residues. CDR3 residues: CASSDSDAGQPQHF. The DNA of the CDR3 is TGTGCCAGCAGTGACTCCGATGCGGGTCAGCCCCAGCATTTT.

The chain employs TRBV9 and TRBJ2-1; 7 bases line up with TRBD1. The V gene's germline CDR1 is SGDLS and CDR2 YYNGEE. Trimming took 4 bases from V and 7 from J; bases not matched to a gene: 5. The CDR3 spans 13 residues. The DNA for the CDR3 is TGTGCCAGCAGCCGGGGACAGACTAATGAGCAGTTCTTC. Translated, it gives CASSRGQTNEQFF.